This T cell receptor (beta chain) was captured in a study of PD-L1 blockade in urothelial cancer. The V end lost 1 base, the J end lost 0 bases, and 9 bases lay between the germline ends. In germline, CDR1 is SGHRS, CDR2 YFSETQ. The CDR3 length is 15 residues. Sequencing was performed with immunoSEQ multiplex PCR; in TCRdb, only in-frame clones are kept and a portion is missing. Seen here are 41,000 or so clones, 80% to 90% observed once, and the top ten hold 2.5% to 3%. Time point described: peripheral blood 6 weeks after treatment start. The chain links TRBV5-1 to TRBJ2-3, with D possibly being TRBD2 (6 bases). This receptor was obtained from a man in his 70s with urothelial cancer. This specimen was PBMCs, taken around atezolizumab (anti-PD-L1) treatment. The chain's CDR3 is CASSLWRDSTDTQYF. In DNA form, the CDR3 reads TGCGCCAGCAGCTTGTGGCGGGATAGCACAGATACGCAGTATTTT.